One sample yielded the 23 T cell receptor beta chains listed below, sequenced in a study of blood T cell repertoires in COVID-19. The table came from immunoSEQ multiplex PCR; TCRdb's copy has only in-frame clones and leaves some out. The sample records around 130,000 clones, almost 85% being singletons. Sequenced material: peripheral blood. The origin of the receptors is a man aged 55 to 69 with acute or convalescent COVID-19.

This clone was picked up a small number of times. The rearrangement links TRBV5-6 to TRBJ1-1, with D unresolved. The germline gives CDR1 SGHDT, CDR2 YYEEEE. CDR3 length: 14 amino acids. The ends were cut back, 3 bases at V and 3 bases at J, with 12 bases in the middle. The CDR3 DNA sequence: TGTGCCAGCAGCTCCGTCACTAGGGACACTGAAGCTTTCTTT. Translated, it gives CASSSVTRDTEAFF.

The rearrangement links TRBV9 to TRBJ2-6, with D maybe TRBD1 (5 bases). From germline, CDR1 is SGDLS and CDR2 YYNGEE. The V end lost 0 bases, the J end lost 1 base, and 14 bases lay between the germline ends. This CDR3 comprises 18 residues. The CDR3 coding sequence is TGTGCCAGCAGCGTAGCTAGGACACCTGTTTCTGGGGCCAACGTCCTGACTTTC. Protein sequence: CASSVARTPVSGANVLTF.

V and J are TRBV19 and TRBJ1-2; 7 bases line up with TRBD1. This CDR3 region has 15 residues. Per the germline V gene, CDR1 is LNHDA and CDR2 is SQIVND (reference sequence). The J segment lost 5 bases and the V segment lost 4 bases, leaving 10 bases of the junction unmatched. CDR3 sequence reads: CASSNGEGTAYGYTF. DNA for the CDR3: TGTGCCAGTAGTAATGGGGAAGGGACAGCTTATGGCTACACCTTC.

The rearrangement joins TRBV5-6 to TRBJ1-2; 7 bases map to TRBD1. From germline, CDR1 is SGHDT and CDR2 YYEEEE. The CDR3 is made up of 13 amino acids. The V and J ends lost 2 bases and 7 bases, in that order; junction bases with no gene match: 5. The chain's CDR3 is CASSFFPGGGYTF. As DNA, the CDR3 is TGTGCCAGCAGCTTTTTTCCAGGGGGTGGCTACACCTTC.

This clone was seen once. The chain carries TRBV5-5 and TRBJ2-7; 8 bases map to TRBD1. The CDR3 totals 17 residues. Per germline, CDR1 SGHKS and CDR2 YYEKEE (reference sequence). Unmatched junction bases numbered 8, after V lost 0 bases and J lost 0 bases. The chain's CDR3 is CASSLGPTGGLSYEQYF. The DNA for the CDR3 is TGTGCCAGCAGCTTGGGCCCTACAGGGGGGCTCTCCTACGAGCAGTACTTC.

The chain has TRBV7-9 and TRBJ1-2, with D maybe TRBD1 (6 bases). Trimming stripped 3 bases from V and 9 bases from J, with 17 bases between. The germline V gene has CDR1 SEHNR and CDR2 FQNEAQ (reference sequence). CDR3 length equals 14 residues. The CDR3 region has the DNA TGTGCCAGCAGCTTCCGGGACATCCGGCCGAGCTACACCTTC. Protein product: CASSFRDIRPSYTF.

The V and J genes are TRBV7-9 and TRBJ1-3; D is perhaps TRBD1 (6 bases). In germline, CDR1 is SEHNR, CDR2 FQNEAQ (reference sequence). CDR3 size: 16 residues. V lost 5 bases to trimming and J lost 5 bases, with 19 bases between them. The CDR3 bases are TGTGCCAGCAGCCCACAGGGTGAAGCCATAAGAAACACCATATATTTT. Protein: CASSPQGEAIRNTIYF.

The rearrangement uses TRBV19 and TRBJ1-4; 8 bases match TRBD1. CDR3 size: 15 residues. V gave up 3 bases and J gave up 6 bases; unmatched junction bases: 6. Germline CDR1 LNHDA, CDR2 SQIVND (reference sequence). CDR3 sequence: CASSIRRGLDEKLFF. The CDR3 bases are TGTGCCAGTAGTATTCGCAGGGGGCTTGATGAAAAACTGTTTTTT.

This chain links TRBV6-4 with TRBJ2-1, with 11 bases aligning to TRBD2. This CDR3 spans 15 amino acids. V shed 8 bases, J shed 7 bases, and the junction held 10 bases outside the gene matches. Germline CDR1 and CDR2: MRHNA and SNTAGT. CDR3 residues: CASALAGGLGNEQFF. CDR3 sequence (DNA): TGTGCCAGCGCCTTAGCGGGGGGGCTTGGGAATGAGCAGTTCTTC.

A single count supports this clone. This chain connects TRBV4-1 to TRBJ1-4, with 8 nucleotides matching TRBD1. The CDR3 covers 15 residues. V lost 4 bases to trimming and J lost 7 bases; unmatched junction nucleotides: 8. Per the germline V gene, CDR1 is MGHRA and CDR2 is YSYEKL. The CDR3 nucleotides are TGCGCCAGCAGCCCAGGACAGGGCCGTAGTGAAAAACTGTTTTTT. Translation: CASSPGQGRSEKLFF.

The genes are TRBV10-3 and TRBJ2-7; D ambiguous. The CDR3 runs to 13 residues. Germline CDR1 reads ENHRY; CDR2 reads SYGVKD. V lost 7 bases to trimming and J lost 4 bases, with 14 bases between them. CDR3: CAIMSDFKYEQYF. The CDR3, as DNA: TGTGCCATCATGTCAGATTTTAAGTACGAGCAGTACTTC.

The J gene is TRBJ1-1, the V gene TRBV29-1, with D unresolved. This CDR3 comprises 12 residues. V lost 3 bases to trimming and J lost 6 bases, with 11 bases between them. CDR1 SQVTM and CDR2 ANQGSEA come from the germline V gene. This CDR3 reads CSVDLPFSEAFF. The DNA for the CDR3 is TGCAGCGTTGACCTCCCGTTCTCTGAAGCTTTCTTT.

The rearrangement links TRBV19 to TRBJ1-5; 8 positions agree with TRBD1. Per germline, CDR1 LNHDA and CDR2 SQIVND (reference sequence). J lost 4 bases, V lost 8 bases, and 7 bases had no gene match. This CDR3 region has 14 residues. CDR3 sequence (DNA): TGTGCCAGTGGTCAAACAGGGGGTAATCAGCCCCAGCATTTT. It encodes CASGQTGGNQPQHF.

The CDR3: CASSQGGLGETQYF. Here the CDR3 DNA reads TGTGCCAGCAGCCAAGGGGGACTTGGAGAGACCCAGTACTTC. The rearrangement joins TRBV4-2 to TRBJ2-5, with D maybe TRBD2 (6 bases). This CDR3 is 14 amino acids long. Germline V lookup: CDR1 LGHNA, CDR2 YNFKEQ. Trimming shortened V by 1 base and J by 4 bases, and 10 bases separated the two germline ends.

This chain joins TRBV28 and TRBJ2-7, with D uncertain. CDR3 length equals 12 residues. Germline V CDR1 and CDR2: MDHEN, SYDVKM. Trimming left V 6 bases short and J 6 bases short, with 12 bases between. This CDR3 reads CASSPPVSEQYF. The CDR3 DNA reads TGTGCCAGCAGCCCGCCGGTCTCCGAGCAGTACTTC.

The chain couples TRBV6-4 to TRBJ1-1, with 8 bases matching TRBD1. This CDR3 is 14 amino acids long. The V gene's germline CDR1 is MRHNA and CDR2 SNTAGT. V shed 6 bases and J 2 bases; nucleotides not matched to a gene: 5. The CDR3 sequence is CASREGTGNTEAFF. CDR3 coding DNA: TGTGCCAGCAGAGAGGGGACAGGCAACACTGAAGCTTTCTTT.

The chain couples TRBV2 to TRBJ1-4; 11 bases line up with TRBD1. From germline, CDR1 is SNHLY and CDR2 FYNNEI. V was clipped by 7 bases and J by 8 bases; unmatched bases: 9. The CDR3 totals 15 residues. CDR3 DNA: TGTGCCAGCACCCTCGGACAGGGGGCTTGGGAAAAACTGTTTTTT. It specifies CASTLGQGAWEKLFF.

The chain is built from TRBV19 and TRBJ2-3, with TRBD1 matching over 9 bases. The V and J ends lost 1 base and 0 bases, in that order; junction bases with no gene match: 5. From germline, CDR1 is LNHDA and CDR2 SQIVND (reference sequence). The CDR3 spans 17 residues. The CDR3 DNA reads TGTGCCAGTAGTATAGCTGGGACAGGGTCTAGCACAGATACGCAGTATTTT. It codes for CASSIAGTGSSTDTQYF.

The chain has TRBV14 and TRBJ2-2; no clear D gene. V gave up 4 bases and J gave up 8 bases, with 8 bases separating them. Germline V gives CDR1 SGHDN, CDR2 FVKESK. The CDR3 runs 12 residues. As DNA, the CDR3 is TGTGCCAGCAGCCTCTATAGAGGGGAGCTGTTTTTT. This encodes CASSLYRGELFF.

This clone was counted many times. CDR3 DNA sequence: TGTGCCAGTAGTATTATGGCGGGAGACTACAATGAGCAGTTCTTC. Translation gives CASSIMAGDYNEQFF. The chain employs TRBV19 and TRBJ2-1; 7 bases map to TRBD2. The germline CDR1 and CDR2 sequences are LNHDA and SQIVND (reference sequence). V shed 3 bases and J 3 bases; nucleotides not matched to a gene: 5. This CDR3 contains 15 residues. Supplemented by reference TRBV19 and TRBJ2-1, the full variable domain reads DGGITQSPKYLFRKEGQNVTLSCEQNLNHDAMYWYRQDPGQGLRLIYYSQIVNDFQKGDIAEGYSVSREKKESFPLTVTSAQKNPTAFYLCASSIMAGDYNEQFFGPGTRLTVL.

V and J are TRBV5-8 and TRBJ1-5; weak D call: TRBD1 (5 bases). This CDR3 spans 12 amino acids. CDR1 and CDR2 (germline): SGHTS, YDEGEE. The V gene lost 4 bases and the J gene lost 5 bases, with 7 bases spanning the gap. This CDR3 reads CASSLRDQPQHF. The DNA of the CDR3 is TGTGCCAGCAGCCTCAGGGATCAGCCCCAGCATTTT.

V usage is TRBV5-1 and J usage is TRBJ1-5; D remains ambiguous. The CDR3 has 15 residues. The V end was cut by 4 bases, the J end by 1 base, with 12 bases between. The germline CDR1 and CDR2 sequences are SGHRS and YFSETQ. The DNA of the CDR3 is TGCGCCAGCAGCCCGGACGGGGTGAGCAATCAGCCCCAGCATTTT. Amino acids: CASSPDGVSNQPQHF.

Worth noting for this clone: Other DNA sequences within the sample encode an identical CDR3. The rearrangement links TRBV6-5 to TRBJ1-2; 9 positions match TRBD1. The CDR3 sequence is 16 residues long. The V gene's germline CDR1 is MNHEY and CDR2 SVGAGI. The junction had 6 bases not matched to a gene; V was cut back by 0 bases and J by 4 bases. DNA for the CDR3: TGTGCCAGCAGTTACTCGAGAACAGGGGGCGGCTATGGCTACACCTTC. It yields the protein CASSYSRTGGGYGYTF.